This T cell receptor (beta chain) came from a study of cytomegalovirus exposure and HLA in healthy donors. Study details: Prior work identified 95 million to 120 million unique TCR beta sequences in around 170 million T cells.

This CDR3 contains 16 residues. The germline gives CDR1 SEHNR, CDR2 FQNEAQ (reference sequence). The V and J ends lost 3 bases and 2 bases respectively, with 13 bases between them. A remark on this clone: Antigen specificity is unknown.

Whole-study results and caveats: Most TCR sequences were seen very rarely across donors, but some public TCRs occurred in many.

The PCR contained 60 Vbeta and 13 Jbeta primers. Produced via immunoSEQ multiplex PCR; TCRdb's table is partial and in-frame only. The profile shows more than 130,000 clones, 80% of them singletons. The TCR originated in a male donor in good health and CMV-seronegative. The chain joins TRBV7-9 to TRBJ1-4; possibly TRBD1 for D (5 bases). The sample consisted of PBMCs. The CDR3 sequence: CASSFGDRRTNEKLFF. CDR3 nucleotide sequence: TGTGCCAGCAGCTTCGGCGACAGACGGACTAATGAAAAACTGTTTTTT.